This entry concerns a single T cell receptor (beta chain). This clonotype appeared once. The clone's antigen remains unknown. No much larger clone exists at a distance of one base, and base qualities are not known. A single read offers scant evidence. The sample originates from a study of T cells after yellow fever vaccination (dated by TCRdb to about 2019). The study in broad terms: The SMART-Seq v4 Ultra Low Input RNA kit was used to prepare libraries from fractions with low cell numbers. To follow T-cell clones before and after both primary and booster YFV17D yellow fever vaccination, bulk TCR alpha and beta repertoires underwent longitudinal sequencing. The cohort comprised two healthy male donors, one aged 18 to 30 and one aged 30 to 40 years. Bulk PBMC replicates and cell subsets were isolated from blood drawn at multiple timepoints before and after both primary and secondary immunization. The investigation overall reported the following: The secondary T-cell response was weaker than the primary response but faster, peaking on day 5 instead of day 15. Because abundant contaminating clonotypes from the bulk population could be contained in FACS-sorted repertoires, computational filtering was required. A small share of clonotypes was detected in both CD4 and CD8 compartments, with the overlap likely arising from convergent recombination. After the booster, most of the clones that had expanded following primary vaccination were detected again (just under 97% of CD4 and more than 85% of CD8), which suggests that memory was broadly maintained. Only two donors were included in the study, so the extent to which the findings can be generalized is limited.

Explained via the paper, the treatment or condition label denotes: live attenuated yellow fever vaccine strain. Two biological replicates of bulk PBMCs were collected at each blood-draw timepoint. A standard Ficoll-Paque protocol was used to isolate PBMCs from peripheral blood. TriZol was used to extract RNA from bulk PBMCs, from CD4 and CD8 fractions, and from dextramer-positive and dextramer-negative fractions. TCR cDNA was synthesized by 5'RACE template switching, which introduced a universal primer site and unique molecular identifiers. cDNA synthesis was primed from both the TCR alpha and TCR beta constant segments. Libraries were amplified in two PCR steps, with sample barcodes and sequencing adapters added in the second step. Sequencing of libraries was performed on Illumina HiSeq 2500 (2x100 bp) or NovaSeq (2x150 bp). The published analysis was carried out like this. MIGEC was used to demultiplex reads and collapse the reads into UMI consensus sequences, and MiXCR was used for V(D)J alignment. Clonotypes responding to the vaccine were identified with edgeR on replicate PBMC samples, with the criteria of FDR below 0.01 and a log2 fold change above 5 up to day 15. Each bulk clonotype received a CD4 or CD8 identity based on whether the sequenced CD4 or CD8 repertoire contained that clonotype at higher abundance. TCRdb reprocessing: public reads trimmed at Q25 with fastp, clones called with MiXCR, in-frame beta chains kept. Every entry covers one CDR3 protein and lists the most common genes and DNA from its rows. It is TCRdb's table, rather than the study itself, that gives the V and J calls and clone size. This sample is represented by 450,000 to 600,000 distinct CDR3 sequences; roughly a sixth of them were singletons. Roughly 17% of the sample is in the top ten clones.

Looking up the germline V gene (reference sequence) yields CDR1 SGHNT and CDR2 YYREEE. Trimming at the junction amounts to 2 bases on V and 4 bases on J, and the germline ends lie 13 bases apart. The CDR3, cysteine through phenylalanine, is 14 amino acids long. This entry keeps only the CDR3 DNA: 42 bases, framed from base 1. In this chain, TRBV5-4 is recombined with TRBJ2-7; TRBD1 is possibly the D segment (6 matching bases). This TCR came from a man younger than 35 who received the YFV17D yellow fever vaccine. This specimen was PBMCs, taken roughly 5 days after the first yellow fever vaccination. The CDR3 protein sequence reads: CASSFAGADYEQYF. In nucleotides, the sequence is TGTGCCAGCAGCTTCGCAGGGGCCGATTACGAGCAGTACTTC.